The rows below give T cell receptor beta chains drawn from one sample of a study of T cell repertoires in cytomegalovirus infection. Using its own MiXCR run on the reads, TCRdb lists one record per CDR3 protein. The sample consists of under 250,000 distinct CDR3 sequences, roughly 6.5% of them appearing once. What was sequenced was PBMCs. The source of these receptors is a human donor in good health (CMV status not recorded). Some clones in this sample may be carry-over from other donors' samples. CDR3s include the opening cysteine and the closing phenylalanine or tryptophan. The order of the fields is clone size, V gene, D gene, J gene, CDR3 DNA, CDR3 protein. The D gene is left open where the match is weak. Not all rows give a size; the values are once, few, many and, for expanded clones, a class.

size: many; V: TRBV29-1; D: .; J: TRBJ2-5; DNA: TGCAGCGTTGAAGATCAGGCCCAAGAGACCCAGTACTTC; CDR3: CSVEDQAQETQYF
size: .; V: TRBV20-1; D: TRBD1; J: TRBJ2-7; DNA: TGCAGTGCTAGGGTAGCAGGGGGCAGCTACGAGCAGTACTTC; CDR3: CSARVAGGSYEQYF
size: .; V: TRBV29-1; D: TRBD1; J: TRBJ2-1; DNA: TGCAGCGCCTACCGGGACAGAGATAATGAGCAGTTCTTC; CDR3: CSAYRDRDNEQFF
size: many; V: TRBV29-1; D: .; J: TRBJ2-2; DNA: TGCAGCTCCCGTTGGGGGAACACCGGGGAGCTGTTTTTT; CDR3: CSSRWGNTGELFF
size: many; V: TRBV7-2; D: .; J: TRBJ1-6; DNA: TGTGCCAGCAGCTTAAATAGGTCTGTGAATTCACCCCTCCACTTT; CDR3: CASSLNRSVNSPLHF
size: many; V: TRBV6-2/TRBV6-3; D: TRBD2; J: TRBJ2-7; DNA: TGTGCCAGCAGTTTAGGACTAGCGGGTCCCCCCTACGAGCAGTACTTC; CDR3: CASSLGLAGPPYEQYF
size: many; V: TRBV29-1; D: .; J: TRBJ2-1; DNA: TGCAGCGTCGGAAGACTAGGAGAGCAGAATGAGCAGTTCTTC; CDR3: CSVGRLGEQNEQFF
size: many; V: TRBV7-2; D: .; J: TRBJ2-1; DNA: TGTGCCAGCAGCTTAGGAGCCTATGAGCAGTTCTTC; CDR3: CASSLGAYEQFF
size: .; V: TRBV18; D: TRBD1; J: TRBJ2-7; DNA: TGTGCCAGCTCACCTCCCGGGACAGGGGAGTACGAGCAGTACTTC; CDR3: CASSPPGTGEYEQYF
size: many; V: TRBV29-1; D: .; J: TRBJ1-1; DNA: TGCAGCGTTGACCAGGAGGGCACTGAAGCTTTCTTT; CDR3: CSVDQEGTEAFF
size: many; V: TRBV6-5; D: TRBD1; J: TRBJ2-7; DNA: TGTGCCAGCAGTTACTCAGCAGGGGGCTCCTACGAGCAGTACTTC; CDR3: CASSYSAGGSYEQYF
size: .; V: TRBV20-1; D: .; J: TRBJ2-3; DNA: TGCAGTGCTTTCAAAGGGGGAGATACGCAGTATTTT; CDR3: CSAFKGGDTQYF
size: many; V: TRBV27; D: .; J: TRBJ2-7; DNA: TGTGCCAGCAGTCCCTCGTTTGGTGGGGCGTCTTACGAGCAGTACTTC; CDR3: CASSPSFGGASYEQYF
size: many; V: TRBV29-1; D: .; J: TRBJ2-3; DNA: TGCAGCGTTATGGGGGGAGGAGATACGCAGTATTTT; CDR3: CSVMGGGDTQYF
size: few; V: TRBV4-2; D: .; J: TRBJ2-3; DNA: TGTGCCAGCAGCCACCCAGGAGGAAGCGGACCTAGCACAGATACGCAGTATTTT; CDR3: CASSHPGGSGPSTDTQYF
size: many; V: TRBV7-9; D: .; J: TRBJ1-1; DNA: TGTGCCAGCAGCAGCAGGAGGGGGAACACTGAAGCTTTCTTT; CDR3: CASSSRRGNTEAFF
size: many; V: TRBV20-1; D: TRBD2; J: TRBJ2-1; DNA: TGCAGTGCTTGGGGGCGGGGGGGTGGTTCCTACAATGAGCAGTTCTTC; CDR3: CSAWGRGGGSYNEQFF
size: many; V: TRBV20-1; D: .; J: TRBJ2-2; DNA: TGCAGTGCTAGAGATGATCAGAACACCGGGGAGCTGTTTTTT; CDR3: CSARDDQNTGELFF
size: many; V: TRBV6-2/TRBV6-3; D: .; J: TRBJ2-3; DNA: TGTGCCAGCAGTTACGATCGGACATTCCCAGATACGCAGTATTTT; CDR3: CASSYDRTFPDTQYF
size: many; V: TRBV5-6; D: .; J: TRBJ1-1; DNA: TGTGCCAGCAGCTTGGTATATCAGGGAGACACTGAAGCTTTCTTT; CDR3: CASSLVYQGDTEAFF
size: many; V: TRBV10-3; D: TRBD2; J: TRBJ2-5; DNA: TGTGCCATCAGTGAGTCGACTAGCGGAGAGACCCAGTACTTC; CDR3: CAISESTSGETQYF
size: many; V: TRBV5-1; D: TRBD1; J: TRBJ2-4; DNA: TGCGCCAGCAGCACCGGACACCCCCCAGGGACAGGGCCTTCGGACATTCAGTACTTC; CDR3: CASSTGHPPGTGPSDIQYF
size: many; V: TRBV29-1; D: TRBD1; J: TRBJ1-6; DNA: TGCAGCGTTGGTGGGACAGGGTCTAATTCACCCCTCCACTTT; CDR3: CSVGGTGSNSPLHF
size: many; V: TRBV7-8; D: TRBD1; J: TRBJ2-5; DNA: TGTGCCAGCAGCATTCGGGACAGGGCTGGGGAGACCCAGTACTTC; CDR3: CASSIRDRAGETQYF
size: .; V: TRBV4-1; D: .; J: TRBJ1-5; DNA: TGCGCCAGCAGTTATGGGACTCTCAATCAGCCCCAGCATTTT; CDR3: CASSYGTLNQPQHF
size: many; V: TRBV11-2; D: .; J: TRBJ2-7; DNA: TGTGCCAGCAGACTCAGTTCAAGCTCCTACGAGCAGTACTTC; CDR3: CASRLSSSSYEQYF
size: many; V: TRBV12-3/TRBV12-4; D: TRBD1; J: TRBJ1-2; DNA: TGTGCCAGGCAGGGGGTGTCGGATGGGCGGGGATACAGCATTAACTATGGCTACACCTTC; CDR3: CARQGVSDGRGYSINYGYTF
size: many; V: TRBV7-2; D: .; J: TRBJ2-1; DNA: TGTGCCAGCAGCCTCCTCCCCGGGGGGCAAAGTGAGCAGTTCTTC; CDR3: CASSLLPGGQSEQFF
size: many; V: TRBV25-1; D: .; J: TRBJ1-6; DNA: TGTGCCAGCAGTGAAATAAAGAATTCACCCCTCCACTTT; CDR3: CASSEIKNSPLHF
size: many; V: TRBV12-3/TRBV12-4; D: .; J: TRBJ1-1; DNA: TGTGCCAGTTGCCCCCCAGCGAACACTGAAGCTTTCTTT; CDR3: CASCPPANTEAFF
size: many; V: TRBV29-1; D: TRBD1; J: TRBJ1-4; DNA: TGCAGCGTTGACACAGGGGGCAGGGAAAAACTGTTTTTT; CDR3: CSVDTGGREKLFF
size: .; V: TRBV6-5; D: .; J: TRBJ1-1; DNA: TGTGCCAGCACCAACTTGGGGATAAGGAACACTGAAGCTTTCTTT; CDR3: CASTNLGIRNTEAFF
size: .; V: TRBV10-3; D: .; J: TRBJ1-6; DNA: TGTGCCATAAGGACGGGGAATGATTCACCCCTCCACTTT; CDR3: CAIRTGNDSPLHF
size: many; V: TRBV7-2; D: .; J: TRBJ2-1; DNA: TGTGCCAGCAGCTTAGCGGACCGGGACCCAAAACAGTTCTTC; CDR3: CASSLADRDPKQFF
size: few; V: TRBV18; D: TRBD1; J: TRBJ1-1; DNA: TGTGCCAGCTCACTTGACAGGGTCTTCGGGAACACTGAAGCTTTCTTT; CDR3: CASSLDRVFGNTEAFF
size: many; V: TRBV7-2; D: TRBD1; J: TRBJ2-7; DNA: TGTGCCAGCAGCCCCCGGGACAGGGGGTACGAGCAGTACTTC; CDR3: CASSPRDRGYEQYF
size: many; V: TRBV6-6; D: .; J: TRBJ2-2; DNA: TGTGCCAGCAGTTACATCGCCGTCGGGGAGCTGTTTTTT; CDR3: CASSYIAVGELFF
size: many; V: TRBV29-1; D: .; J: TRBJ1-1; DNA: TGCAGCGTTGCTAGGCGGGACACTGAAGCTTTCTTT; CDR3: CSVARRDTEAFF
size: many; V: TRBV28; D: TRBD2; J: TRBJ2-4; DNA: TGTGCCAGCAGTTCCCACGGCGGGGGAGAAAACATTCAGTACTTC; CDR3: CASSSHGGGENIQYF
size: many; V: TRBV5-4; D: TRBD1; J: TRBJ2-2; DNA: TGTGCCAGCAGCAAGGGACAGGGCACCGGGGAGCTGTTTTTT; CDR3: CASSKGQGTGELFF
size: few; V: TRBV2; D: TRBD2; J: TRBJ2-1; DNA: TGTGCCGGGACCGGGACTAGCGGGGGTAGTGAGCAGTTCTTC; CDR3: CAGTGTSGGSEQFF
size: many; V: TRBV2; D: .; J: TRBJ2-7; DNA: TGTGCCAGCGGACCCTACTCCTACGAGCAGTACTTC; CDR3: CASGPYSYEQYF
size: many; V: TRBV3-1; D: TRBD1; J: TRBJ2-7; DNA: TGTGCCAGCAGCACCCACAGGGGAAGCGAGCAGTACTTC; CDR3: CASSTHRGSEQYF
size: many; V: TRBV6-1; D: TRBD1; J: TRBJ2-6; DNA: TGTGCCAGCAGTACCGTAGGGACAGGCGTCTCTGGGGCCAACGTCCTGACTTTC; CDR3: CASSTVGTGVSGANVLTF
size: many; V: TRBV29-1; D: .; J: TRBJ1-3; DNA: TGCAGCGTTGAACTTGGGATTTTT; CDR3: CSVELGIF
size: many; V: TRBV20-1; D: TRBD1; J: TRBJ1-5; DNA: TGCAGTGCTACATCCGGGCAGGGGGTTAATCAGCCCCAGCATTTT; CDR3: CSATSGQGVNQPQHF
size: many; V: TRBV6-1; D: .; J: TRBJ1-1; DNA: TGTGCCAGTAGGCAGGGGACGTACACTGAAGCTTTCTTT; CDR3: CASRQGTYTEAFF
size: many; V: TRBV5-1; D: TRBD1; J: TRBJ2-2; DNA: TGCGCCAGCCAGACAGGGGGATGGAACACCGGGGAGCTGTTTTTT; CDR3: CASQTGGWNTGELFF
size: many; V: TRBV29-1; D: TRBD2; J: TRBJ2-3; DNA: TGCAGCGTTCCGTTGACTAGCGGGGGAGCAGATACGCAGTATTTT; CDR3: CSVPLTSGGADTQYF
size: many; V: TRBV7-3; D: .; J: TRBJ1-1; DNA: TGTGCCAGCAGCTTAAACCCCCTGAGTGGGCAGAAAGACACTGAAGCTTTCTTT; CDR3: CASSLNPLSGQKDTEAFF
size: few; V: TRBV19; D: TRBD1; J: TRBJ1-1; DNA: TGTGCCAGTAGTATTCCCCGGACAGGTCTCAGGGTGAACACTGAAGCTTTCTTT; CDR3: CASSIPRTGLRVNTEAFF
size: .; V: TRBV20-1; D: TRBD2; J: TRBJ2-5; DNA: TGCAGTGCTAGTGGCGGGGGGGCCGGCGAGACCCAGTACTTC; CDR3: CSASGGGAGETQYF
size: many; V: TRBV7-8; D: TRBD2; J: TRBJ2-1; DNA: TGTGCCAGCAGCTTAGTCGGGACTAGCGGGGGTATCTACAATGAGCAGTTCTTC; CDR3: CASSLVGTSGGIYNEQFF
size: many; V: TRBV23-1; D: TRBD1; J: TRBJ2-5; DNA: TGCGCCAGCAGCCTCTGTCCGGACAGGGGGTTTCAGCAAGAGACCCAGTACTTC; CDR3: CASSLCPDRGFQQETQYF
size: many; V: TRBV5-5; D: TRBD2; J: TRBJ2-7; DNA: TGTGCCAGCAGAACGGGACTAGCGGGGGGGAAGACATTGAGCTCCTACGAGCAGTACTTC; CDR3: CASRTGLAGGKTLSSYEQYF
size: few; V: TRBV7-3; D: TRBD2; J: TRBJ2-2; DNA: TGTGCCAGCAGTGTAGCCTCGACTAGCGGGACCGGGGAGCTGTTTTTT; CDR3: CASSVASTSGTGELFF
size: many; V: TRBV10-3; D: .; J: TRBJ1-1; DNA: TGTGCCATCAGCGGGTTGGGGGAGGTGAACACTGAAGCTTTCTTT; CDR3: CAISGLGEVNTEAFF